A selection of T cell receptor beta chains follows, all from one sample in a study of cytomegalovirus exposure and HLA in healthy donors. Some clones are missing from TCRdb's copy, which holds only in-frame ones; the method was immunoSEQ multiplex PCR. Of 210,000 or so clones in the sample, approximately 84% are singletons; the top ten hold about 0.58%. Sequenced sample: PBMCs. Source of these receptors: a middle-aged woman in good health and CMV-seronegative. CDR3s include the opening cysteine and the closing phenylalanine or tryptophan. A D gene is named only where the DNA matches it firmly. The size entry is marked missing in some rows and otherwise reads once, few, many or a size class.

TRBJ1-5 TRBD1 - TRBV2 CASSEGGGFSVGQPQHF TGTGCCAGCAGTGAAGGAGGGGGCTTTTCGGTAGGTCAGCCCCAGCATTTT
TRBJ1-1 - - TRBV14 CASSQDRVQTEAFF TGTGCCAGCAGCCAAGATCGTGTTCAGACTGAAGCTTTCTTT
TRBJ2-3 - - TRBV4-1 CASSQDSSTDTQYF TGCGCCAGCAGCCAAGATAGCAGCACAGATACGCAGTATTTT
TRBJ2-3 TRBD1 - TRBV4-3 CASSQGMQGAYTQYF TGCGCCAGCAGCCAAGGGATGCAGGGGGCGTATACGCAGTATTTT
TRBJ1-2 - - TRBV6-1 CAISPIGDIYGYTF TGTGCCATCTCCCCCATCGGGGACATCTATGGCTACACCTTC
TRBJ2-2 TRBD2 - TRBV9 CASSVPRDGGVETGELFF TGTGCCAGCAGCGTCCCCCGAGACGGGGGGGTAGAGACCGGGGAGCTGTTTTTT
TRBJ1-1 - - TRBV7-9 CASSLRQVNTEAFF TGTGCCAGCAGCTTAAGACAGGTGAACACTGAAGCTTTCTTT
TRBJ2-3 TRBD2 - TRBV12-5 CASGPSGVGTDTQYF TGTGCTAGTGGACCTAGCGGGGTTGGGACAGATACGCAGTATTTT
TRBJ2-5 TRBD1 - TRBV7-3 CASRRTGQETQYF TGTGCCAGCAGACGGACAGGGCAAGAGACCCAGTACTTC
TRBJ1-5 - - TRBV5-4 CASSFRSSSNQPQHF TGTGCCAGCAGCTTCAGGTCATCAAGCAATCAGCCCCAGCATTTT
TRBJ1-3 - - TRBV5-1 CASSNGDSGNTIYF TGCGCCAGCTCAAACGGAGACTCTGGAAACACCATATATTTT
TRBJ1-2 - - TRBV13 CASSLVGVDYGYTF TGTGCCAGCAGCTTGGTCGGTGTGGACTATGGCTACACCTTC
TRBJ1-4 - few TRBV9 CASSRGEFEKLFF TGTGCCAGCAGCCGGGGGGAGTTTGAAAAACTGTTTTTT
TRBJ1-1 - - TRBV6-1 CAIPQGGTEAFF TGTGCCATTCCCCAGGGAGGCACTGAAGCTTTCTTT
TRBJ2-5 - - TRBV30 CAWSVGVQETQYF TGTGCCTGGAGTGTAGGGGTTCAAGAGACCCAGTACTTC
TRBJ1-1 - - TRBV6-1 CASSVTRVTIGNTEAFF TGTGCCAGCAGTGTGACCCGGGTAACCATAGGAAACACTGAAGCTTTCTTT